This T cell receptor beta chain was sequenced for a study of blood T cell repertoires in COVID-19 (TCRdb year 2020). The study in broad terms: Samples from collaborators originated in the United States, Italy and Spain and spanned both the acute and convalescent phases of COVID-19. The prospective study material was composed of cDNA or gDNA derived from T cells, B-cell-depleted T cells, or PBMCs. The dataset comprised deeply sampled blood TCRbeta repertoires from subjects exposed to, actively infected with, or recovered from COVID-19. The repertoires were made available in a free public database intended to serve as a resource for research on the immune response to SARS-CoV-2. Samples were obtained from the ongoing ImmuneRACE study (first 160 participants) and from some 1,200 subjects provided by 6 global collaborators. A de-identified subject ID, COVID-19 status, age in years and sex were almost always included in the sample metadata. Where HLA class I and class II types were available, the types were taken from metadata supplied by the sample provider, not from assay-based typing. Overall results and qualifications from the work: The amount of clinical and demographic metadata varied by source and participant and was provided uncurated.

TCRbeta CDR3 regions were amplified from genomic DNA by means of the immunoSEQ Assay, a bias-controlled multiplex PCR. The source study handled its data this way. Within the assay, amplification of reference gene primers was used to estimate how many nucleated cells each sample contained. Sequence reads were collapsed and filtered to measure the absolute abundance of every unique TCRbeta CDR3 rearrangement. For each sample, productive Simpson clonality was calculated as the square root of Simpson's diversity index across productive rearrangements. Drawn from immuneACCESS, this table holds only the in-frame rearrangements with V and J called that TCRdb kept. Clones are partly lost; checked studies trace under half to an unresolved V gene and leave the rest unexplained. V and J calls plus clone size are reproduced from that table; the DNA served to infer D and trimming. This sample holds more than 75,000 clones; 89% were observed only once. 2.7% of the sample rests with the top ten.

At one collaborating source in Seattle, patients were enrolled during active infection and were followed longitudinally through the course of disease. Whole blood was collected in K2EDTA tubes by collaborating institutions according to the institutions' own protocols. For TCRbeta analysis, collaborator samples were shipped as frozen whole blood, as isolated PBMCs, or as DNA extracted from either sample type. To note about this clone: There is no known antigen for this receptor. The input lacks base qualities; no much larger clone sits a single base away.

Measured from the cysteine to the phenylalanine, the CDR3 is 15 residues long. The sequence is cut down to CDR3 DNA, 45 bases in frame from base 1. Looking up the germline V gene yields CDR1 SGHTA and CDR2 FQGNSA. V gives up 0 bases and J gives up 2 bases, and the segment between their germline ends measures 8 bases. The sequencing input was peripheral blood. In this chain, TRBV7-2 is recombined with TRBJ1-5; perhaps TRBD1 is the D gene, with 5 bases matching. The receptor was isolated from a man aged 50 to 60 with COVID-19, enrolled during active disease. The nucleotides read TGTGCCAGCAGCTTAGCGGGGGGACGCAATCAGCCCCAGCATTTT. The resulting protein is CASSLAGGRNQPQHF.